This TCR beta chain was identified during a study of PD-L1 blockade in urothelial cancer. Study-level background: Atezolizumab, begun by patients in the mid-2010s, was given at 1,200 mg intravenously every 3 weeks. Males with bladder-origin urothelial cancer constituted about nine tenths of the roughly 29 patients.

The germline gives CDR1 SNHLY, CDR2 FYNNEI. V was clipped by 6 bases and J by 4 bases, with 19 bases between them. The CDR3 covers 16 residues. Time point defined: peripheral blood 6 weeks after treatment start. Diagnoses among patients were locally advanced or metastatic urothelial carcinoma. Each PCR had synthetic TCR analog templates added to it as a spike-in. The protocol was immunoSEQ multiplex PCR, while the TCRdb copy is restricted to in-frame clones and leaves out a portion. Here the sample spans tens of thousands of clones, roughly 89% being singletons. The chain couples TRBV2 to TRBJ2-4; TRBD1 is a possible D gene (6 bases). Material: PBMCs, obtained around atezolizumab (anti-PD-L1) treatment. This sequence was found in a man in his 70s with urothelial cancer. CDR3: CASRERDRDTKNIQYF. CDR3 nucleotide sequence: TGTGCCAGCAGAGAGAGGGACCGGGACACAAAAAACATTCAGTACTTC.